Listed below are T cell receptor beta chains from one sample, sequenced in a study of blood T cell repertoires in COVID-19. Sequenced by immunoSEQ multiplex PCR; TCRdb stores in-frame clones only, minus some. The sample has under 400,000 clones; about 90% are singletons. Sequencing was done on a sample of PBMCs or T cells enriched from blood (not recorded which). These receptors were taken from a man aged 35-49 years in a cohort exposed to, infected with or recovered from COVID-19 (not recorded which). Both conserved end residues are part of each CDR3.

CDR3 length,V gene,J gene,CDR3 protein
14,TRBV6-1,TRBJ2-7,CASSEDSEVYEQYF
15,TRBV5-1,TRBJ2-1,CASSLMGGRENEQFF
14,TRBV21-1,TRBJ1-2,CASSKGGPNYGYTF
17,TRBV28,TRBJ2-2,CASSQRQGATRTGELFF
14,TRBV3-1/TRBV3-2,TRBJ2-5,CASSQLHREETQYF
14,TRBV24-1,TRBJ1-2,CATSDGTGIYGYTF
15,TRBV18,TRBJ2-3,CASSPAGGPVDTQYF
16,TRBV18,TRBJ2-5,CASSPRRLAGEETQYF
14,TRBV5-1,TRBJ1-2,CASSSQGENYGYTF
16,TRBV27,TRBJ1-5,CASSLRTTNKNQPQHF
16,TRBV18,TRBJ1-4,CASSPSAPGSNEKLFF
16,TRBV18,TRBJ2-1,CASSPWGLAETNEQFF
15,TRBV24-1,TRBJ2-5,CATSDPTSGRETQYF
13,TRBV28,TRBJ1-1,CASSTTGRERAFF
13,TRBV25-1,TRBJ2-5,CASSARVVETQYF
16,TRBV10-3,TRBJ2-3,CAISEGTPRGTDTQYF
13,TRBV5-6,TRBJ2-7,CASSPGTLDEQYF
15,TRBV7-2,TRBJ1-5,CASSSQTGINQPQHF
12,TRBV3-1/TRBV3-2,TRBJ1-2,CASSQHGDGYTF
11,TRBV11-2,TRBJ1-1,CASSLEGEAFF
13,TRBV18,TRBJ2-7,CASSAGTFYEQYF
16,TRBV5-4,TRBJ2-7,CASSSGTGLVAYEQYF
13,TRBV10-3,TRBJ1-2,CAISEGQNYGYTF
16,TRBV2,TRBJ1-2,CASSERTGTPVYGYTF
15,TRBV18,TRBJ1-5,CASSVPGSGNQPQHF
14,TRBV18,TRBJ1-1,CASSTKTTNTEAFF
16,TRBV5-1,TRBJ2-7,CASSPPLRETTREQYF
15,TRBV27,TRBJ1-4,CASSPRQGTNEKLFF
14,TRBV7-9,TRBJ2-7,CASSYYTGAHEQYF
15,TRBV12-2,TRBJ2-2,CASRYNPRITGELFF
14,TRBV9,TRBJ2-1,CASSVLPSRGEQFF
14,TRBV2,TRBJ1-5,CASSAQGRNQPQHF
11,TRBV5-1,TRBJ1-1,CASSSEYEAFF
16,TRBV7-2,TRBJ1-1,CASSLVTVTGNTEAFF
14,TRBV7-3,TRBJ2-5,CASSLNPGEETQYF
17,TRBV5-1,TRBJ1-1,CASSLGGLLLPNTEAFF
16,TRBV4-1,TRBJ2-7,CASSQLAAIPSYEQYF
19,TRBV7-9,TRBJ2-5,CASSLGSLSGTTAEETQYF
14,TRBV27,TRBJ2-7,CASTRLAGVGEQYF
15,TRBV28,TRBJ2-1,CASSAGGGLNYEQFF
17,TRBV6-6,TRBJ1-3,CASSLDWDITSGNTIYF
16,TRBV19,TRBJ1-5,CASSISGGNLNQPQHF
13,TRBV5-1,TRBJ1-5,CASSFSVDQPQHF
15,TRBV12-5,TRBJ2-2,CASGPGQGKTGELFF
16,TRBV18,TRBJ2-3,CASSLGLAGRTDTQYF
15,TRBV28,TRBJ2-1,CASSLVPVEGNEQFF
15,TRBV5-1,TRBJ1-2,CASSPNQGFNYGYTF
15,TRBV6-5,TRBJ2-3,CASSPGQGPSDTQYF
15,TRBV28,TRBJ1-2,CASSLGQGINYGYTF
16,TRBV10-3,TRBJ2-3,CAISGGREASTDTQYF
13,TRBV10-2,TRBJ1-5,CASSGAGGQPQHF
15,TRBV5-8,TRBJ2-5,CASSLGRGKGETQYF
15,TRBV9,TRBJ1-1,CASSVTGTVNTEAFF